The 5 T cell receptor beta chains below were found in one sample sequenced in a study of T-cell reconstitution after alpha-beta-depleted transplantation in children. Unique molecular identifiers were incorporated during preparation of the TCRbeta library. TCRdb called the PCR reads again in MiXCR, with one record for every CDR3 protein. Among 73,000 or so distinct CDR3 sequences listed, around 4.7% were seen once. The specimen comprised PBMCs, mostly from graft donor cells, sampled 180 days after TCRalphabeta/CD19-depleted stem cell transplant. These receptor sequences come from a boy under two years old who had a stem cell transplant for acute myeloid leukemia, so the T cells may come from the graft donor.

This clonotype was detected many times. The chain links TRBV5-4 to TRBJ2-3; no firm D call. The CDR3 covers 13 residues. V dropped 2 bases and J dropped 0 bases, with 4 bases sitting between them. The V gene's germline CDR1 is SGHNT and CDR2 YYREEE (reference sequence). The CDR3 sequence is CASSFPSTDTQYF. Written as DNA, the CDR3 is TGTGCCAGCAGCTTCCCCAGCACAGATACGCAGTATTTT.

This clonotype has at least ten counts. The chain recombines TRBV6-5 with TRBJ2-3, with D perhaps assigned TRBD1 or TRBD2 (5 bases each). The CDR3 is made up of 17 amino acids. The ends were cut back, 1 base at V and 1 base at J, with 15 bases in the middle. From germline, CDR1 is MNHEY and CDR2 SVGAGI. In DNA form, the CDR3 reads TGTGCCAGCAGTTACTATGCAGGGAGCTCTGGCACAGATACGCAGTATTTT. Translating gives CASSYYAGSSGTDTQYF.

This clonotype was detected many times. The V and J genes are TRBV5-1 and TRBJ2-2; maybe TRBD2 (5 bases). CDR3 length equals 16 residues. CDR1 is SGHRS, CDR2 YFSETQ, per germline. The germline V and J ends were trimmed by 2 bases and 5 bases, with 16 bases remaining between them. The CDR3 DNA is TGCGCCAGCAGCTTCCATTTGGGGAGTGGAACCGGGGAGCTGTTTTTT. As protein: CASSFHLGSGTGELFF.

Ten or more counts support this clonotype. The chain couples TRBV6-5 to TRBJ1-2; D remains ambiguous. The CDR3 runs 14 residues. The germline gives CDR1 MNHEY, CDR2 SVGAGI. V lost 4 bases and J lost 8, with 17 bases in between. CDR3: CASSSGRGLGGYTF. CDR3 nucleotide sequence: TGTGCCAGCAGTTCAGGCCGCGGGTTGGGGGGCTACACCTTC.

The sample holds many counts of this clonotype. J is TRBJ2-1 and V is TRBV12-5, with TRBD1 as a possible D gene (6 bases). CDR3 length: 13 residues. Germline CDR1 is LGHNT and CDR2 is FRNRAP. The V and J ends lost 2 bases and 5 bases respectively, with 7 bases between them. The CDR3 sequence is CASGLQGNNEQFF. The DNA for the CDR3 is TGTGCTAGTGGTTTGCAGGGGAACAATGAGCAGTTCTTC.